A selection of T cell receptor beta chains follows, all from one sample in a study of shared clonotypes between healthy human individuals. Using immunoSEQ multiplex PCR, the repertoire was profiled, and TCRdb retains in-frame clones only, with some absent. The profile covers about 680,000 clones, with 92% appearing a single time and 24% taken by the ten largest. Sequencing was carried out using naive CD8+ T cells sorted from blood. The receptors shown here come from a man aged 25 to 40 in good health. The CDR3 runs from the conserved cysteine through the conserved F or W. The order of the fields is clone size, J gene, D gene, V gene, CDR3 DNA, CDR3 protein. A D gene is named only where the DNA matches it firmly. Clone size appears in some rows only: once, few, many, or a class for an expanded clone.

clone size: -; J gene: TRBJ2-7; D gene: TRBD2; V gene: TRBV25-1; CDR3 DNA: TGTGCCAGCAGTGAAGGTAGCGGGAGTTACGAGCAGTACTTC; CDR3 protein: CASSEGSGSYEQYF
clone size: -; J gene: TRBJ2-1; D gene: -; V gene: TRBV27; CDR3 DNA: TGTGCCAGCAAGAACGGGTACAATGAGCAGTTCTTC; CDR3 protein: CASKNGYNEQFF
clone size: -; J gene: TRBJ2-3; D gene: -; V gene: TRBV10-1; CDR3 DNA: TGCGCCAGCAGTGAGTCCGTGGTCGGGGGCTACGCTCTATCCTCTACTACAGATACGCAGTATTTT; CDR3 protein: CASSESVVGGYALSSTTDTQYF
clone size: -; J gene: TRBJ2-1; D gene: -; V gene: TRBV9; CDR3 DNA: TGTGCCAGCAGCCCCAGCGGCCCAGGCCTTATAAATGAGCAGTTCTTC; CDR3 protein: CASSPSGPGLINEQFF
clone size: -; J gene: TRBJ2-1; D gene: -; V gene: TRBV19; CDR3 DNA: TGTGCCAGTAGTATGTACAGCAACAATGAGCAGTTCTTC; CDR3 protein: CASSMYSNNEQFF
clone size: -; J gene: TRBJ1-1; D gene: -; V gene: TRBV4-2; CDR3 DNA: TGTGCCAGCAGCTGGACGACAGGAGCTAAGGCCGAAGCTTTCTTT; CDR3 protein: CASSWTTGAKAEAFF
clone size: once; J gene: TRBJ1-4; D gene: TRBD1; V gene: TRBV4-3; CDR3 DNA: TGCGCCAGCAGCCCATCGACAGGGGGCGGTGAAAAACTGTTTTTT; CDR3 protein: CASSPSTGGGEKLFF
clone size: -; J gene: TRBJ2-5; D gene: TRBD1; V gene: TRBV4-3; CDR3 DNA: TGCGCCAGCAGCCAAGACGGGGACAGGGGGCAAGAGACCCAGTACTTC; CDR3 protein: CASSQDGDRGQETQYF
clone size: -; J gene: TRBJ2-1; D gene: -; V gene: TRBV27; CDR3 DNA: TGTGCCAGCAGTCTCGCCTCGGGGGAGGACTATAGCTCCTACAATGAGCAGTTCTTC; CDR3 protein: CASSLASGEDYSSYNEQFF
clone size: -; J gene: TRBJ2-6; D gene: TRBD1; V gene: TRBV7-9; CDR3 DNA: TGTGCCAGCAGCCCAAGGACAGGGGCTGGGGCCAACGTCCTGACTTTC; CDR3 protein: CASSPRTGAGANVLTF
clone size: -; J gene: TRBJ1-2; D gene: -; V gene: TRBV4-1; CDR3 DNA: TGCGCCAGCAGCCATAAAATCAGGGACACCCTCTATGGCTACACCTTC; CDR3 protein: CASSHKIRDTLYGYTF
clone size: -; J gene: TRBJ2-7; D gene: -; V gene: TRBV5-1; CDR3 DNA: TGCGCCAGCAGCTTCCGGGGGTCTTCCTACGAGCAGTACTTC; CDR3 protein: CASSFRGSSYEQYF
clone size: once; J gene: TRBJ2-7; D gene: -; V gene: TRBV5-4; CDR3 DNA: TGTGCCAGCAGCTTCGGTGCGCGCGAGCAGTACTTC; CDR3 protein: CASSFGAREQYF
clone size: once; J gene: TRBJ2-3; D gene: TRBD2; V gene: TRBV7-8; CDR3 DNA: TGTGCCAGCAGCTTAGGACTAGCGGGAGTCACAGATACGCAGTATTTT; CDR3 protein: CASSLGLAGVTDTQYF
clone size: -; J gene: TRBJ1-4; D gene: -; V gene: TRBV6-5; CDR3 DNA: TGTGCCAGCCGAACGAAAGGGGGACCTAATGAAAAACTGTTTTTT; CDR3 protein: CASRTKGGPNEKLFF
clone size: -; J gene: TRBJ2-1; D gene: -; V gene: TRBV7-6; CDR3 DNA: TGTGCCAGCAGCTTATCTTGGGCCGGGGAGGATGAGCAGTTCTTC; CDR3 protein: CASSLSWAGEDEQFF
clone size: -; J gene: TRBJ1-2; D gene: TRBD1; V gene: TRBV4-3; CDR3 DNA: TGCGCCAGCAGCCAAGATACAGGGGACCCCCCCGGTGGCTACACCTTC; CDR3 protein: CASSQDTGDPPGGYTF
clone size: once; J gene: TRBJ2-5; D gene: -; V gene: TRBV13; CDR3 DNA: TGTGCCAGCAGTATGACGGCCCAAGAGACCCAGTACTTC; CDR3 protein: CASSMTAQETQYF
clone size: -; J gene: TRBJ1-3; D gene: -; V gene: TRBV29-1; CDR3 DNA: TGCAGCGTTGTCGAGGCCCTCTCTGGAAACACCATATATTTT; CDR3 protein: CSVVEALSGNTIYF
clone size: -; J gene: TRBJ2-7; D gene: -; V gene: TRBV4-3; CDR3 DNA: TGCGCCAGCAGCCAAGATCGTGACGGGTGGGCCTCCTACGAGCAGTACTTC; CDR3 protein: CASSQDRDGWASYEQYF